This TCR beta chain was captured in a study of beta chain features in type 1 diabetes. The J segment lost 2 bases and the V segment lost 5 bases, leaving 5 bases of the junction unmatched. This CDR3 has 16 amino acids. CDR1 is PRHDT and CDR2 is FYEKMQ in the germline V gene (reference sequence). Purity (above 98%) was reached by all sorted populations. The whole isolated RNA underwent reverse transcription, so sequencing captured expressed TCRB transcripts. Some clones are missing from TCRdb's copy, which holds only in-frame ones; the method was immunoSEQ multiplex PCR. The sample has 970,000 or so clones, about a sixth seen once. This clone was seen a handful of times.

Sequencing was performed on naive CD4+ T cells from blood. The V and J genes are TRBV13 and TRBJ2-5, with 13 nucleotides matching TRBD2. This TCR was recovered from a young woman in good health. The CDR3 spells CASSTGTSGIQETQYF. CDR3 in DNA: TGTGCCAGCAGCACCGGGACTAGCGGGATTCAAGAGACCCAGTACTTC. The full variable domain, its missing parts supplied by reference TRBV13 and TRBJ2-5, is AAGVIQSPRHLIKEKRETATLKCYPIPRHDTVYWYQQGPGQDPQFLISFYEKMQSDKGSIPDRFSAQQFSDYHSELNMSSLELGDSALYFCASSTGTSGIQETQYFGPGTRLLVL.